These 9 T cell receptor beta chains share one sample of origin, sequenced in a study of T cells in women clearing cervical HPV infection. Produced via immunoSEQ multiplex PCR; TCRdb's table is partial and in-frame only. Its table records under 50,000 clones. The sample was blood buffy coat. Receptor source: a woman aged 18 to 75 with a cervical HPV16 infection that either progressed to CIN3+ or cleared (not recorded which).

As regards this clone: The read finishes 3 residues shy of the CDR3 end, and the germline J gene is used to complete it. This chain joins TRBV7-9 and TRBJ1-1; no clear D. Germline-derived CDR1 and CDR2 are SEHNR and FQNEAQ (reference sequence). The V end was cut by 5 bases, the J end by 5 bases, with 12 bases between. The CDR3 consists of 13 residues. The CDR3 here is CASSAAGNTEAFF. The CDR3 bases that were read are TGTGCCAGCAGCGCCGCGGGGAATACTGAA.

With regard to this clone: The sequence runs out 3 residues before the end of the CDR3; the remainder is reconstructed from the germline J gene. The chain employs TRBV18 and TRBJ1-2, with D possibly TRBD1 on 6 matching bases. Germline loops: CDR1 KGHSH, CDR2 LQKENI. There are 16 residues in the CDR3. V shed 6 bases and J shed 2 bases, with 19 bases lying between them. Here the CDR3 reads CASSPIRAGENYGYTF. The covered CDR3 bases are TGTGCCAGCTCTCCCATCCGGGCAGGGGAAAACTATGGC.

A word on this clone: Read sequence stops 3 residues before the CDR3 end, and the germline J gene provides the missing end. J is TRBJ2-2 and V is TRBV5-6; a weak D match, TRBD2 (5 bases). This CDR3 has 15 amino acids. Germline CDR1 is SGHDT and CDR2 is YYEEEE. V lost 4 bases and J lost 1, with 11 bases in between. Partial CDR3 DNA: TGTGCCAGCAGCCCGTTCGCGGGGAACACCGGGGAG. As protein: CASSPFAGNTGE. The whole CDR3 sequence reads CASSPFAGNTGELFF.

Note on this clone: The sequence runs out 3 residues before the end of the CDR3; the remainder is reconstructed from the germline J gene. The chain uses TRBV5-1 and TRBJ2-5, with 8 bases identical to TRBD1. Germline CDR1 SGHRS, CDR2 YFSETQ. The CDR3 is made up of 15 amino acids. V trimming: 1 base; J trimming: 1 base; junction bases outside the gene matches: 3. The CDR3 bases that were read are TGCGCCAGCAGCTTGCGGACAGGGCGCCAAGAGACC. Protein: CASSLRTGRQET. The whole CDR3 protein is CASSLRTGRQETQYF. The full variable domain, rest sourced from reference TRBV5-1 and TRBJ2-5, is KAGVTQTPRYLIKTRGQQVTLSCSPISGHRSVSWYQQTPGQGLQFLFEYFSETQRNKGNFPGRFSGRQFSNSRSEMNVSTLELGDSALYLCASSLRTGRQETQYFGPGTRLLVL.

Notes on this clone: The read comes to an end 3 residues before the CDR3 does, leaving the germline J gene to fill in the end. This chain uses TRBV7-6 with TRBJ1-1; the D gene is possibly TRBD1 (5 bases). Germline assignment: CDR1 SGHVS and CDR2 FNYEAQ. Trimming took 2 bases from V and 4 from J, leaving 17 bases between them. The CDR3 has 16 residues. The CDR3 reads CASSLSGPQGATEAFF. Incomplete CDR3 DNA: TGTGCCAGCAGCTTATCGGGTCCTCAGGGAGCCACTGAA.

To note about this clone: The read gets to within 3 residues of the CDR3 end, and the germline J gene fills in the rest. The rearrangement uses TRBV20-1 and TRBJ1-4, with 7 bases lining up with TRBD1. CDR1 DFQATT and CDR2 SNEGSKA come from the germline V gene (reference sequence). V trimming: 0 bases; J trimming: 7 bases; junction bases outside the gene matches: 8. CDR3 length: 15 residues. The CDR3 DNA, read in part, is TGCAGTGCTAGAGATACAGGGGAATGGGGTGAAAAA. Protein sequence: CSARDTGEWGEK. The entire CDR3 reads CSARDTGEWGEKLFF.

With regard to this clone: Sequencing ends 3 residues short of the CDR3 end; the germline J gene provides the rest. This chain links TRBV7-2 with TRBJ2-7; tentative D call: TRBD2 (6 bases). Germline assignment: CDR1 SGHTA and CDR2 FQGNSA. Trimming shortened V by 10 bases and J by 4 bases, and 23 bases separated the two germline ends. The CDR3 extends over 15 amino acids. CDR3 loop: CATQRGVARAYEQYF. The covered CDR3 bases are TGTGCCACCCAGCGCGGGGTAGCGCGAGCTTACGAG.

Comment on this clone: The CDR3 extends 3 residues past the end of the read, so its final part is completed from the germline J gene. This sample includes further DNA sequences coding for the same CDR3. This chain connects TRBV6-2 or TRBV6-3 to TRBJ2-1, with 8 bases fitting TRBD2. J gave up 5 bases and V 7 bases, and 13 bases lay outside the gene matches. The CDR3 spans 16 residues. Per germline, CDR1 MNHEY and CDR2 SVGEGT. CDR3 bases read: TGTGCCAGCACCCTTAGCGGGATTCGTATCCACAATGAG. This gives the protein CASTLSGIRIHNE. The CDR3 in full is CASTLSGIRIHNEQFF.

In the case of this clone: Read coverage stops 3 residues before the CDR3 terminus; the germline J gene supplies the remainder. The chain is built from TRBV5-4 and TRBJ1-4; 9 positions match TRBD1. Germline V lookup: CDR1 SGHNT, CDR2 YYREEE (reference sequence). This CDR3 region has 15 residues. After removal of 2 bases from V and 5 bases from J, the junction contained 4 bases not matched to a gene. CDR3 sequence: CASSFYGTGNEKLFF. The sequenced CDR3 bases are TGTGCCAGCAGCTTTTACGGGACAGGGAATGAAAAA.